Each of the 22 T cell receptor beta chains below was sequenced from the same sample in a study of radiation and T cells in renal cell carcinoma. Time point described: baseline pretreatment blood. As for treatment: 15 Gy SBRT to primary tumor, nephrectomy 4 weeks later. Method: immunoSEQ multiplex PCR; TCRdb's copy keeps in-frame clones and lacks some. The profile shows some 50,000 clones, 83% of them singletons. Sample: blood, taken from a patient whose treatment included radiotherapy and nephrectomy. All receptors derive from an older woman with renal cell carcinoma.

The rearrangement uses TRBV5-1 and TRBJ2-5, with TRBD2 matching over 7 bases. There are 13 residues in the CDR3. The V and J ends lost 3 bases and 2 bases, in that order; junction bases with no gene match: 1. CDR1 is SGHRS, CDR2 YFSETQ, per germline. CDR3 nucleotide sequence: TGCGCCAGCAGCTCGCGGGGGCAAGAGACCCAGTACTTC. This codes for CASSSRGQETQYF.

The genes are TRBV29-1 and TRBJ2-1; no clear D. The germline gives CDR1 SQVTM, CDR2 ANQGSEA. Trimming took off 0 bases at V and 9 bases at J, with 15 bases between the two ends. The CDR3 has 14 residues. The CDR3 sequence is CSVEDLLALPEQFF. CDR3 coding DNA: TGCAGCGTTGAAGACCTGCTCGCACTGCCTGAGCAGTTCTTC.

The sample holds one count of this clone. The gene calls are TRBV6-1 and TRBJ2-5, with D perhaps TRBD1 (5 bases). Germline V CDR1 and CDR2: MNHNS, SASEGT. This CDR3 spans 16 amino acids. V shed 1 base and J shed 1 base, with 13 bases lying between them. The DNA of the CDR3 is TGTGCCAGCAGTGAAGGGCAGTCGCAGGGCCAAGAGACCCAGTACTTC. Translated: CASSEGQSQGQETQYF.

This rearrangement joins TRBV6-5 to TRBJ2-7; 8 bases map to TRBD1. The trim removed 6 bases at V and 4 bases at J, leaving 11 bases unmatched. Germline V lookup: CDR1 MNHEY, CDR2 SVGAGI. CDR3 length: 15 amino acids. The CDR3 DNA reads TGTGCCAGCAGACCCCAGGGGGCCTCTCCTTACGAGCAGTACTTC. It is translated as CASRPQGASPYEQYF.

This clone has only one observation. The chain recombines TRBV5-5 with TRBJ2-1, with TRBD2 identical over 7 bases. CDR1 and CDR2 from the germline V gene are SGHKS and YYEKEE (reference sequence). The V segment lost 2 bases and the J segment 8 bases; nucleotides outside the gene matches: 7. The CDR3 is 14 amino acids. The CDR3: CASSLPGLIHEQFF. Here the CDR3 DNA reads TGTGCCAGCAGCTTACCGGGACTAATACATGAGCAGTTCTTC.

V and J are TRBV7-2 and TRBJ2-5, with 7 positions matching TRBD2. The CDR3 covers 13 residues. Germline CDR1 is SGHTA and CDR2 is FQGNSA. The trim removed 5 bases at V and 1 base at J, leaving 1 base unmatched. The DNA for the CDR3 is TGTGCCAGCAGCGGGGGGGGCCAAGAGACCCAGTACTTC. It encodes CASSGGGQETQYF.

The genes are TRBV5-1 and TRBJ1-4; 9 bases fit TRBD1. Germline V gives CDR1 SGHRS, CDR2 YFSETQ. Trimming cost V 5 bases and J 6 bases; bases outside gene matches: 20. This CDR3 region has 19 residues. The CDR3 sequence is CASRPQPTGGLLGDEKLFF. CDR3 nucleotides: TGCGCCAGCAGGCCCCAACCTACAGGGGGCCTTTTGGGGGATGAAAAACTGTTTTTT. The variable domain in full, with the rest retrieved from reference TRBV5-1 and TRBJ1-4, is KAGVTQTPRYLIKTRGQQVTLSCSPISGHRSVSWYQQTPGQGLQFLFEYFSETQRNKGNFPGRFSGRQFSNSRSEMNVSTLELGDSALYLCASRPQPTGGLLGDEKLFFGSGTQLSVL.

In this sample, this clone turned up a few times. The chain combines TRBV30 with TRBJ1-5; D unresolved. The CDR3 consists of 15 residues. The germline V and J ends were trimmed by 0 bases and 0 bases, with 9 bases remaining between them. Germline CDR1 GTSNPN, CDR2 SVGIG (reference sequence). CDR3 sequence: CAWSVKRVSNQPQHF. CDR3 DNA: TGTGCCTGGAGTGTTAAAAGGGTTAGCAATCAGCCCCAGCATTTT.

This chain connects TRBV19 to TRBJ2-1, with 8 bases matching TRBD2. The germline CDR1 and CDR2 sequences are LNHDA and SQIVND (reference sequence). The V and J ends lost 6 bases and 3 bases, in that order; junction bases with no gene match: 4. CDR3 length: 14 residues. DNA of the CDR3: TGTGCCAGTAGATCTAGCGGGCTCTACAATGAGCAGTTCTTC. It translates to CASRSSGLYNEQFF.

The V call is TRBV7-2, the J call TRBJ2-1; D is undetermined. The CDR3 runs 12 residues. Trimming left V 4 bases short and J 7 bases short, with 8 bases between. Germline CDR1 is SGHTA and CDR2 is FQGNSA. The CDR3 DNA is TGTGCCAGCAGCTCCTACCGGAATGAGCAGTTCTTC. This encodes CASSSYRNEQFF.

CDR3 loop: CASSLTGGYEQYF. Here the CDR3 DNA reads TGTGCCAGCAGCCTGACAGGGGGCTACGAGCAGTACTTC. The chain combines TRBV25-1 with TRBJ2-7; the match to TRBD1 covers 9 bases. The CDR3 contains 13 residues. Germline V gene data show CDR1 as MGHDK and CDR2 as SYGVNS. V lost 6 bases to trimming and J lost 3 bases; unmatched junction nucleotides: 3.

This clone is a singleton in its sample. This chain joins TRBV15 and TRBJ1-1; D uncertain. The germline V gene encodes CDR1 LNHNV and CDR2 YYDKDF (reference sequence). This CDR3 is built from 13 residues. Trimming left V 1 base short and J 1 base short, with 4 bases between. The CDR3 region is CATSRGRNTEAFF. Written as DNA, the CDR3 is TGTGCCACCAGCAGAGGAAGGAACACTGAAGCTTTCTTT.

This sequence joins TRBV7-8 and TRBJ2-5; 10 bases line up with TRBD2. CDR1 SGHVS and CDR2 FQNEAQ come from the germline V gene. Unmatched junction bases numbered 3, after V lost 4 bases and J lost 1 base. CDR3 length: 15 amino acids. The CDR3 DNA sequence: TGTGCCAGCAGCTACAGACTAGCGGGCCAAGAGACCCAGTACTTC. This sequence encodes CASSYRLAGQETQYF. The full variable domain, completed using reference TRBV7-8 and TRBJ2-5, is GAGVSQSPRYKVAKRGQDVALRCDPISGHVSLFWYQQALGQGPEFLTYFQNEAQLDKSGLPSDRFFAERPEGSVSTLKIQRTQQEDSAVYLCASSYRLAGQETQYFGPGTRLLVL.

The V gene is TRBV4-2, the J gene TRBJ1-5; no clear D. This CDR3 region has 13 residues. Trimming left V 0 bases short and J 6 bases short, with 6 bases between. Germline values: CDR1 LGHNA, CDR2 YNFKEQ. CDR3 in DNA: TGTGCCAGCAGCCAAGATACCGGTCAGCCCCAGCATTTT. The encoded protein is CASSQDTGQPQHF.

This clone was detected only a few times. CDR3 sequence reads: CASSLIGEGAFMEETQYF. The CDR3 coding sequence is TGTGCCAGCAGCTTGATCGGTGAGGGCGCCTTCATGGAGGAGACCCAGTACTTC. This chain joins TRBV5-4 and TRBJ2-5; D might be TRBD2 (5 bases). Germline assignment: CDR1 SGHNT and CDR2 YYREEE (reference sequence). V was shortened by 1 base and J by 5 bases, with 24 bases between the two germline ends. There are 18 residues in the CDR3.

V is TRBV7-2 and J is TRBJ2-5, with D uncertain. CDR3 length: 13 amino acids. In germline, CDR1 is SGHTA, CDR2 FQGNSA. The V end lost 3 bases, the J end lost 4 bases, and 9 bases lay between the germline ends. CDR3 bases: TGTGCCAGCAGCTTCGGCCAAAGAGAGACCCAGTACTTC. Encoded protein: CASSFGQRETQYF.

V is TRBV27 and J is TRBJ1-4; TRBD1 might be the D (5 bases). This CDR3 is 14 amino acids long. CDR1 is MNHEY and CDR2 is SMNVEV in the germline V gene (reference sequence). The ends were cut back, 1 base at V and 4 bases at J, with 7 bases in the middle. The CDR3 DNA reads as TGTGCCAGCAGTTTATTCCAGGGTAATGAAAAACTGTTTTTT. The encoded protein is CASSLFQGNEKLFF.

This clone occurred a few times. The rearrangement links TRBV19 to TRBJ2-2; D may be TRBD1 or TRBD2 (5 bases each). Trimming cost V 5 bases and J 4 bases, with 14 bases left between them. The CDR3 loop spans 15 amino acids. Germline lookup yields CDR1 LNHDA and CDR2 SQIVND (reference sequence). As DNA, the CDR3 is TGTGCCAGTAGTCTGAACGGGGCCGGCACCGGGGAGCTGTTTTTT. This encodes CASSLNGAGTGELFF.

The chain carries TRBV7-6 and TRBJ2-1; 7 bases match TRBD2. The CDR3 is 14 residues long. Per germline, CDR1 SGHVS and CDR2 FNYEAQ. J lost 7 bases, V lost 5 bases, and 8 bases had no gene match. CDR3 protein: CASSRFGTTNEQFF. CDR3 coding DNA: TGTGCCAGCAGCCGATTCGGGACTACTAATGAGCAGTTCTTC.

This clone was recorded a few times. The chain employs TRBV5-1 and TRBJ2-7, with 8 bases lining up with TRBD1. V lost 3 bases to trimming and J lost 0 bases; unmatched junction nucleotides: 8. Germline V gene sequence: CDR1 SGHRS, CDR2 YFSETQ. This CDR3 is built from 16 residues. CDR3 in DNA: TGCGCCAGCAGCTGGGCCGGACAGGGCATCTCCTACGAGCAGTACTTC. This sequence encodes CASSWAGQGISYEQYF.

This sequence joins TRBV9 and TRBJ2-1, with TRBD2 as a possible D gene (5 bases). The germline V gene encodes CDR1 SGDLS and CDR2 YYNGEE. V was shortened by 4 bases and J by 6 bases, with 14 bases between the two germline ends. CDR3 length: 14 amino acids. The CDR3 is CASSPWTSSNEQFF. In DNA form, the CDR3 reads TGTGCCAGCAGCCCGTGGACTTCTTCCAATGAGCAGTTCTTC. Full variable domain (outside the CDR3, taken from reference TRBV9 and TRBJ2-1): DSGVTQTPKHLITATGQRVTLRCSPRSGDLSVYWYQQSLDQGLQFLIQYYNGEERAKGNILERFSAQQFPDLHSELNLSSLELGDSALYFCASSPWTSSNEQFFGPGTRLTVL.

This chain links TRBV6-5 with TRBJ1-3; no clear D gene. The CDR3 runs 14 residues. Trimming left V 5 bases short and J 4 bases short, with 12 bases between. CDR1 and CDR2 (germline): MNHEY, SVGAGI. Written as DNA, the CDR3 is TGTGCCAGCAGTCTCGGGCAACTCGGAAACACCATATATTTT. Encoded protein: CASSLGQLGNTIYF.